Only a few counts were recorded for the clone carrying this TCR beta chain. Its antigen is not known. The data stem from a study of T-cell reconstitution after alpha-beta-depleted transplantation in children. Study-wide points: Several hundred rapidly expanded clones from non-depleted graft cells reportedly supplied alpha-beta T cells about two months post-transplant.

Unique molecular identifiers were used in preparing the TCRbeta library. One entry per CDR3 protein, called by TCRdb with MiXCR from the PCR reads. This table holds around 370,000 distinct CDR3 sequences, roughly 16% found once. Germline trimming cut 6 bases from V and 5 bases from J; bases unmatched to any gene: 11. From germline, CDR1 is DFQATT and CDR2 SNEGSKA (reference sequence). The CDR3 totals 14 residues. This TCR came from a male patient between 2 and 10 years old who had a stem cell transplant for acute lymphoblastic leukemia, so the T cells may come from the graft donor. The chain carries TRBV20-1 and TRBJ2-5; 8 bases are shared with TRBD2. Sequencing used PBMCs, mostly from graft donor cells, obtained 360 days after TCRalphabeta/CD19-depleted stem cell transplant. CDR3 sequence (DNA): TGCAGTGCGCCAACTAGCGGTGAAGGGGAGACCCAGTACTTC. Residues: CSAPTSGEGETQYF.